One sample yielded the 8 T cell receptor beta chains listed below, sequenced in a study of Ad26.COV2.S vaccination and SARS-CoV-2 variants. Treatment meaning: around 19 received Ad26.COV2.S at low or high dose, single or two shots; roughly 5 received placebo; per-sample allocation not given. Samples were taken on day 63 after the first vaccine or placebo injection. The data were produced by immunoSEQ multiplex PCR, yet TCRdb's version contains in-frame clones alone and is incomplete. The table lists hundreds of thousands of clones, around 89% of them singletons, with approximately 1.5% in the top ten. Sample: peripheral blood, taken in a trial of Ad26.COV2.S vaccine versus placebo. The origin of the receptors is a person aged 18 to 65 who received the Ad26.COV2.S COVID-19 vaccine or a placebo.

The chain is built from TRBV7-9 and TRBJ2-2; TRBD2 agrees at 13 bases. The CDR3 runs to 17 residues. J was trimmed by 2 bases and V by 5 bases; bases with no gene match: 5. Germline V gives CDR1 SEHNR, CDR2 FQNEAQ (reference sequence). The CDR3 region is CASSRTSGGTNTGELFF. The CDR3 DNA sequence: TGTGCCAGCAGCCGGACTAGCGGGGGAACAAACACCGGGGAGCTGTTTTTT.

The chain combines TRBV18 with TRBJ1-1, with D possibly matching TRBD1 (5 bases). Germline lookup yields CDR1 KGHSH and CDR2 LQKENI. The CDR3 covers 13 residues. The V end lost 6 bases, the J end lost 8 bases, and 16 bases lay between the germline ends. CDR3 residues: CASSPYGGNEAFF. The CDR3 DNA reads TGTGCCAGCTCTCCCTATGGGGGAAACGAAGCTTTCTTT.

The chain recombines TRBV6-5 with TRBJ2-1; D is undetermined. In germline, CDR1 is MNHEY, CDR2 SVGAGI. V lost 6 bases, J lost 3 bases, and 9 bases lay in between. This CDR3 contains 13 residues. CDR3 protein: CASRGSLYNEQFF. The CDR3 DNA sequence: TGTGCCAGCAGAGGATCCCTCTACAATGAGCAGTTCTTC.

The chain joins TRBV7-2 to TRBJ1-2; weak D call: TRBD1 (6 bases). This CDR3 is built from 13 residues. Per the germline V gene, CDR1 is SGHTA and CDR2 is FQGNSA. V was trimmed by 5 bases and J by 7 bases, leaving 14 bases between them. DNA of the CDR3: TGTGCCAGCAGCCCACAAGAAGGGGGTGGCTACACCTTC. This encodes CASSPQEGGGYTF. The full variable domain, with the rest looked up from reference TRBV7-2 and TRBJ1-2, is GAGVSQSPSNKVTEKGKDVELRCDPISGHTALYWYRQSLGQGLEFLIYFQGNSAPDKSGLPSDRFSAERTGGSVSTLTIQRTQQEDSAVYLCASSPQEGGGYTFGSGTRLTVV.

The chain is built from TRBV10-1 and TRBJ2-1; TRBD2 agrees at 10 bases. With 4 bases clipped from V and 3 bases from J, the junction kept 9 bases outside the gene matches. Germline CDR1 WNHNN, CDR2 SYGVQD (reference sequence). The CDR3 runs 17 residues. CDR3 region: CASSGFSGRQGYNEQFF. CDR3 nucleotide sequence: TGCGCCAGCAGTGGATTTAGCGGGAGGCAAGGCTACAATGAGCAGTTCTTC.

This chain uses TRBV19 with TRBJ2-7, with D tentatively TRBD2 (6 bases). Trimming shortened V by 3 bases and J by 3 bases, and 12 bases separated the two germline ends. Germline V CDR1 and CDR2: LNHDA, SQIVND (reference sequence). The CDR3 has 14 amino acids. The CDR3 here is CASSIRGGVYEQYF. The CDR3 bases are TGTGCCAGTAGTATCCGAGGCGGGGTCTACGAGCAGTACTTC.

This clone occurred once. The chain couples TRBV19 to TRBJ2-2; 7 bases fit TRBD1. The CDR3 totals 16 residues. From germline, CDR1 is LNHDA and CDR2 SQIVND (reference sequence). The J segment lost 8 bases and the V segment lost 5 bases, leaving 14 bases of the junction unmatched. CDR3 region: CASSSQGTVFGGELFF. The DNA for the CDR3 is TGTGCCAGTAGTTCTCAGGGGACAGTTTTTGGGGGGGAGCTGTTTTTT.

V usage is TRBV4-1 and J usage is TRBJ2-7, with 7 bases fitting TRBD1. The CDR3 length is 16 residues. Germline values: CDR1 MGHRA, CDR2 YSYEKL. With V trimmed by 0 bases and J by 0 bases, 5 bases remained unmatched. The CDR3 sequence is CASSQDYRGYSYEQYF. The CDR3, as DNA: TGCGCCAGCAGCCAAGACTACAGGGGATACTCCTACGAGCAGTACTTC.